This section outlines one T cell receptor (beta chain) sequence together with its context. Its target is not known. Looked up from germline, CDR1 is SQVTM and CDR2 is ANQGSEA. The CDR3 is 14 amino acids. Germline trimming cut 3 bases from V and 2 bases from J; bases unmatched to any gene: 4. Sequenced by immunoSEQ multiplex PCR; TCRdb stores in-frame clones only, minus some. This table holds 43,000 or so clones, around 90% found once. This record belongs to a study of OX40 agonist ivuxolimab in advanced cancers. Study outcomes and limitations: CD4+ and CD8+ blood T cells expanded clonally by week 6 at 0.1 to 3.0 mg/kg.

The source material was CD4+ or CD8+ T cells sorted from blood, sampled in a trial of the OX40 agonist ivuxolimab. This sequence originates from an adult with an advanced solid tumor such as melanoma, head and neck, liver or kidney cancer. The genes are TRBV29-1 and TRBJ2-3, with TRBD2 matching 8 bases. CDR3 residues: CSVEAAGVTDTQYF. Here the CDR3 DNA reads TGCAGCGTTGAGGCAGCGGGGGTCACAGATACGCAGTATTTT.